A single sample is the source of the 27 T cell receptor beta chains below, sequenced in a study of blood T cells in healthy people across ages. Primed by a sample-barcoded 5' primer and a J-beta primer mix, a second PCR proceeded for roughly 7 to 12 cycles. TCRdb independently ran MiXCR on the 5' RACE reads; one entry per CDR3 protein. Counted here are about 2 million distinct CDR3 sequences, roughly 52% occurring once; the ten biggest clones make up roughly 2.1%. Sequences were obtained from blood. The origin of the receptors is a woman aged 40 to 50 in good health.

The table lists this clonotype with a few counts. This chain uses TRBV29-1 with TRBJ2-3, with D possibly matching TRBD1 (6 bases). There are 14 residues in the CDR3. Germline assignment: CDR1 SQVTM and CDR2 ANQGSEA. The ends were cut back, 7 bases at V and 4 bases at J, with 18 bases in the middle. CDR3: CSALGQGSADTQYF. CDR3 coding DNA: TGCAGCGCCCTGGGTCAGGGGTCTGCAGATACGCAGTATTTT.

The chain is built from TRBV7-2 and TRBJ1-5; no reliable D call. V gave up 8 bases and J gave up 6 bases, with 14 bases separating them. Germline assignment: CDR1 SGHTA and CDR2 FQGNSA. The CDR3 is made up of 13 amino acids. CDR3 DNA sequence: TGTGCCAGCGCTGGGAGGGCTACTCAGCCCCAGCATTTT. The encoded protein is CASAGRATQPQHF.

This clonotype was observed a handful of times. This chain uses TRBV4-1 with TRBJ1-4, with TRBD1 matching 8 bases. Germline V gene data show CDR1 as MGHRA and CDR2 as YSYEKL. V shed 4 bases, J shed 3 bases, and the junction held 7 bases outside the gene matches. This CDR3 is 16 amino acids long. DNA of the CDR3: TGCGCCAGCAGCCCGACAGGGGCGATAGCTAATGAAAAACTGTTTTTT. Its protein is CASSPTGAIANEKLFF.

This clonotype was seen more than once but under ten times. The V and J genes are TRBV3-1 and TRBJ2-4; a possible D gene is TRBD2 (5 bases). There are 16 residues in the CDR3. Trimming removed 4 bases at V and 0 bases at J, with 13 bases between. Germline assignment: CDR1 LGHDT and CDR2 YNNKEL (reference sequence). CDR3 nucleotide sequence: TGTGCCAGCAGCCTTGGAGGTCCTGCAGCCAAAAACATTCAGTACTTC. Its protein is CASSLGGPAAKNIQYF. The entire variable domain, with the rest obtained from reference TRBV3-1 and TRBJ2-4, is as follows: DTAVSQTPKYLVTQMGNDKSIKCEQNLGHDTMYWYKQDSKKFLKIMFSYNNKELIINETVPNRFSPKSPDKAHLNLHINSLELGDSAVYFCASSLGGPAAKNIQYFGAGTRLSVL.

J is TRBJ1-1 and V is TRBV27, with D perhaps TRBD1 (5 bases). The CDR3 has 12 residues. The germline V gene encodes CDR1 MNHEY and CDR2 SMNVEV (reference sequence). V was pared by 4 bases and J by 10 bases, with 13 bases between. For the CDR3, the DNA is TGTGCCAGCAGTTCGGGGCCGGGGGGAGCTTTCTTT. Amino acid sequence: CASSSGPGGAFF.

DNA of the CDR3: TGTGCCAGCAGTTTGGGGACCACCAAGTATTTT. It codes for CASSLGTTKYF. This chain joins TRBV28 and TRBJ2-3, with D perhaps matching TRBD1 or TRBD2 (5 bases each). The CDR3 has 11 amino acids. The germline V gene has CDR1 MDHEN and CDR2 SYDVKM. The V gene lost 3 bases and the J gene lost 13 bases, with 11 bases spanning the gap.

The chain has TRBV7-3 and TRBJ2-3; possible D gene TRBD2, 5 bases. CDR1 and CDR2 from the germline V gene are SGHTA and FQGTGA. Trimming pared 5 bases from V and 4 bases from J, leaving 19 bases between. The CDR3 contains 16 residues. The CDR3 loop reads CASSPRMSQAADTQYF. The CDR3 region has the DNA TGTGCCAGCAGCCCACGGATGTCTCAAGCGGCAGATACGCAGTATTTT.

This clonotype was seen only a few times. This chain connects TRBV7-9 to TRBJ2-3; 7 nucleotides align to TRBD1. This CDR3 contains 16 residues. Germline CDR1 SEHNR, CDR2 FQNEAQ (reference sequence). With 4 bases clipped from V and 1 base from J, the junction kept 8 bases outside the gene matches. CDR3 sequence reads: CASSSLQGKGTDTQYF. Here the CDR3 DNA reads TGTGCCAGCAGCTCACTACAGGGGAAGGGCACAGATACGCAGTATTTT.

This clonotype was observed a single time. A read error may account for a junction end that differs from germline. The chain employs TRBV7-2 and TRBJ1-4; 9 bases match TRBD1. The CDR3 consists of 14 residues. CDR1 SGHTA and CDR2 FQGNSA come from the germline V gene. CDR3 coding DNA: TGTGCCAGCAGCCGCGGGACAGGGAATGAAAAACCGTTTTTT. It is translated as CASSRGTGNEKPFF.

The chain carries TRBV7-2 and TRBJ2-5, with D uncertain. Germline V CDR1 and CDR2: SGHTA, FQGNSA. The CDR3 loop spans 14 amino acids. V lost 2 bases to trimming and J lost 1 base, with 8 bases between them. CDR3 amino acids: CASSLFHLQETQYF. DNA of the CDR3: TGTGCCAGCAGCTTATTTCACCTCCAAGAGACCCAGTACTTC. Full variable domain (remainder filled in from reference TRBV7-2 and TRBJ2-5): GAGVSQSPSNKVTEKGKDVELRCDPISGHTALYWYRQSLGQGLEFLIYFQGNSAPDKSGLPSDRFSAERTGGSVSTLTIQRTQQEDSAVYLCASSLFHLQETQYFGPGTRLLVL.

CDR3 sequence: CASSYGTSDKPLEQYF. CDR3 nucleotide sequence: TGTGCCAGCAGCTACGGGACTAGCGACAAACCGCTGGAGCAGTACTTC. This chain uses TRBV13 with TRBJ2-7; 10 positions match TRBD2. This CDR3 comprises 16 residues. The germline V gene encodes CDR1 PRHDT and CDR2 FYEKMQ (reference sequence). V shed 4 bases and J 7 bases; nucleotides not matched to a gene: 13.

The rearrangement links TRBV27 to TRBJ2-7; D unclear. Germline V lookup: CDR1 MNHEY, CDR2 SMNVEV (reference sequence). The CDR3 has 15 amino acids. V dropped 9 bases and J dropped 5 bases, with 23 bases sitting between them. The CDR3 sequence is CARVEYKARPNEQYF. The CDR3 DNA reads TGTGCCAGAGTTGAATACAAAGCGAGACCCAACGAGCAGTACTTC.

The chain carries TRBV20-1 and TRBJ2-7, with 10 bases lining up with TRBD1. With V trimmed by 0 bases and J by 7 bases, 6 bases remained unmatched. Germline lookup yields CDR1 DFQATT and CDR2 SNEGSKA (reference sequence). The CDR3 spans 14 residues. This CDR3 reads CSAREGTGVGEQYF. In nucleotides, the CDR3 is TGCAGTGCTAGAGAAGGGACAGGGGTAGGGGAGCAGTACTTC.

The rearrangement links TRBV7-2 to TRBJ2-1; D gene ambiguous. Germline CDR1 SGHTA, CDR2 FQGNSA. V gave up 5 bases and J gave up 3 bases, with 17 bases separating them. This CDR3 region has 16 residues. The CDR3 loop reads CASSPRTAALYNEQFF. Written as DNA, the CDR3 is TGTGCCAGCAGCCCCCGGACCGCGGCCCTCTACAATGAGCAGTTCTTC. The whole variable domain, remainder taken from reference TRBV7-2 and TRBJ2-1, is GAGVSQSPSNKVTEKGKDVELRCDPISGHTALYWYRQSLGQGLEFLIYFQGNSAPDKSGLPSDRFSAERTGGSVSTLTIQRTQQEDSAVYLCASSPRTAALYNEQFFGPGTRLTVL.

This clonotype turned up a few times. The V call is TRBV20-1, the J call TRBJ2-1; 14 bases agree with TRBD2. Germline assignment: CDR1 DFQATT and CDR2 SNEGSKA (reference sequence). This CDR3 contains 15 residues. J lost 9 bases, V lost 1 base, and 5 bases had no gene match. CDR3 sequence: CSARVRLAGGGEQFF. The CDR3 DNA sequence: TGCAGTGCTAGAGTACGACTAGCGGGGGGGGGTGAGCAGTTCTTC.

The chain joins TRBV4-2 to TRBJ1-2; tentatively, D is TRBD1 (6 bases). This CDR3 spans 16 amino acids. Trimming took off 4 bases at V and 8 bases at J, with 23 bases between the two ends. The germline V gene has CDR1 LGHNA and CDR2 YNFKEQ. The CDR3 DNA reads as TGTGCCAGCAGCCCAACCGCCGACAGGAGGTCGATGGGCTACACCTTC. Translated, it gives CASSPTADRRSMGYTF.

The genes are TRBV5-1 and TRBJ2-1; the match to TRBD1 covers 10 bases. V was clipped by 5 bases and J by 4 bases; unmatched bases: 6. CDR3 size: 15 residues. Looked up from germline, CDR1 is SGHRS and CDR2 is YFSETQ. The CDR3 nucleotides are TGCGCCAGCAGTCTAGGGACAGGGGATTACAATGAGCAGTTCTTC. Translation gives CASSLGTGDYNEQFF.

The rearrangement uses TRBV20-1 and TRBJ2-1, with 7 bases lining up with TRBD2. V gave up 0 bases and J gave up 8 bases; unmatched junction bases: 4. The CDR3 totals 13 residues. Germline assignment: CDR1 DFQATT and CDR2 SNEGSKA (reference sequence). The CDR3 nucleotides read TGCAGTGCTAGAGAAGGGACTATCTATGAGCAGTTCTTC. Its translation: CSAREGTIYEQFF.

This clonotype was seen a single time. The chain joins TRBV7-6 to TRBJ2-5; D call uncertain. CDR3 length equals 15 residues. With 3 bases removed from V and 5 bases from J, the gap between germline ends came to 16 bases. CDR1 SGHVS and CDR2 FNYEAQ come from the germline V gene. The CDR3 here is CASSFGGVAGETQYF. CDR3 bases: TGTGCCAGCAGCTTCGGTGGAGTGGCCGGGGAGACCCAGTACTTC. Drawing the rest from reference TRBV7-6 and TRBJ2-5, the complete variable domain is GAGVSQSPRYKVTKRGQDVALRCDPISGHVSLYWYRQALGQGPEFLTYFNYEAQQDKSGLPNDRFSAERPEGSISTLTIQRTEQRDSAMYRCASSFGGVAGETQYFGPGTRLLVL.

CDR3 sequence reads: CSAGTSGGKKPYEQYF. The CDR3 DNA reads TGCAGTGCTGGGACTAGCGGGGGAAAAAAACCTTACGAGCAGTACTTC. The chain carries TRBV20-1 and TRBJ2-5; 14 bases align to TRBD2. Gene TRBJ2-7 matches the end of the DNA better, so the J call may be wrong. The CDR3 is 16 amino acids. CDR1 is DFQATT and CDR2 is SNEGSKA in the germline V gene (reference sequence).

This clonotype occurred a few times. This chain uses TRBV28 with TRBJ2-5, with D unclear. The J call could be wrong; TRBJ2-7 is a better fit for the DNA end. Germline lookup yields CDR1 MDHEN and CDR2 SYDVKM. This CDR3 region has 13 residues. The CDR3 spells CASRSPGPYEQYF. DNA for the CDR3: TGTGCCAGCAGATCTCCGGGTCCCTACGAGCAGTACTTC.

A single count supports this clonotype. The chain employs TRBV18 and TRBJ1-6, with TRBD1 matching 8 bases. The germline CDR1 and CDR2 sequences are KGHSH and LQKENI. This CDR3 has 15 amino acids. V lost 3 bases to trimming and J lost 7 bases; unmatched junction nucleotides: 5. The CDR3 spells CASSPTGERNSPLHF. In DNA, the CDR3 is TGTGCCAGCTCACCGACAGGGGAAAGGAATTCACCCCTCCACTTT.

Only a few counts were recorded for this clonotype. The chain carries TRBV24-1 and TRBJ2-3, with D perhaps matching TRBD1 or TRBD2 (5 bases each). The CDR3 loop spans 12 amino acids. V lost 9 bases, J lost 3 bases, and 9 bases lay in between. Per germline, CDR1 KGHDR and CDR2 SFDVKD. Written as DNA, the CDR3 is TGTGCCACCGAGGGGTTAACAGATACGCAGTATTTT. It yields the protein CATEGLTDTQYF.

The chain carries TRBV20-1 and TRBJ2-6; D not certain. Trimming stripped 4 bases from V and 4 bases from J, with 11 bases between. CDR3 size: 14 residues. Germline V gives CDR1 DFQATT, CDR2 SNEGSKA (reference sequence). CDR3 sequence: CSATTVRGANVLTF. The CDR3 nucleotides are TGCAGTGCTACCACCGTTAGGGGGGCCAACGTCCTGACTTTC.

V usage is TRBV29-1 and J usage is TRBJ2-3; a possible D gene is TRBD1 (5 bases). Germline CDR1 is SQVTM and CDR2 is ANQGSEA. Deletions cut 3 bases from V and 2 bases from J, with 15 bases between. The CDR3 covers 15 residues. The CDR3 sequence is CSVDDQGHNTDTQYF. The CDR3 DNA reads TGCAGCGTTGATGACCAGGGTCACAACACAGATACGCAGTATTTT.

This CDR3 reads CASSYRANYGYTF. The CDR3 nucleotides read TGTGCCAGCAGTTACAGAGCTAACTATGGCTACACCTTC. V usage is TRBV6-5 and J usage is TRBJ1-2; D is unclear. Trimming took off 2 bases at V and 0 bases at J, with 4 bases between the two ends. This CDR3 has 13 residues. CDR1 and CDR2 (germline): MNHEY, SVGAGI.

The V call is TRBV6-6, the J call TRBJ1-2; D remains unclear. Germline V gene data show CDR1 as MNHNY and CDR2 as SVGAGI (reference sequence). CDR3 length equals 13 residues. Trimming removed 7 bases from V and 5 bases from J, with 14 bases in between. The CDR3: CASTRDTVYGYTF. CDR3 in DNA: TGTGCCAGCACCCGAGACACGGTATATGGCTACACCTTC.